Each of the 28 T cell receptor beta chains below was sequenced from the same sample in a study of cytomegalovirus exposure and HLA in healthy donors. The PCR employed 60 Vbeta primers together with 13 Jbeta primers. Repertoires were generated with immunoSEQ multiplex PCR, while TCRdb's copy carries only in-frame clones and drops some. The repertoire holds 130,000 or so clones, with roughly 76% as singletons. Sequencing was done on a sample of PBMCs. These receptors all stem from a female donor in good health and CMV-seronegative.

The chain combines TRBV7-9 with TRBJ1-1, with 9 nucleotides matching TRBD1. From germline, CDR1 is SEHNR and CDR2 FQNEAQ (reference sequence). CDR3 length: 16 amino acids. The J segment lost 3 bases and the V segment lost 4 bases, leaving 9 bases of the junction unmatched. In DNA form, the CDR3 reads TGTGCCAGCAGCTCTACAGGGGGCCCTTTTGACACTGAAGCTTTCTTT. It translates to CASSSTGGPFDTEAFF.

In nucleotides, the CDR3 is TGTGCCAGCAGCTTGGCTTTGGGACAGAACTATGGCTACACCTTC. Translating gives CASSLALGQNYGYTF. The chain employs TRBV11-2 and TRBJ1-2; 7 bases agree with TRBD1. The CDR3 runs to 15 residues. J was trimmed by 2 bases and V by 3 bases; bases with no gene match: 6. From germline, CDR1 is SGHAT and CDR2 FQNNGV.

This rearrangement joins TRBV9 to TRBJ2-5, with no clear D. This CDR3 region has 14 residues. Between the trimmed V and J ends, which lost 0 bases and 2 bases, there was a span of 8 bases. Germline lookup yields CDR1 SGDLS and CDR2 YYNGEE. The CDR3 here is CASSVVPSQETQYF. The DNA for the CDR3 is TGTGCCAGCAGCGTAGTACCCAGTCAAGAGACCCAGTACTTC. Full variable domain (missing parts from reference TRBV9 and TRBJ2-5): DSGVTQTPKHLITATGQRVTLRCSPRSGDLSVYWYQQSLDQGLQFLIQYYNGEERAKGNILERFSAQQFPDLHSELNLSSLELGDSALYFCASSVVPSQETQYFGPGTRLLVL.

The rearrangement joins TRBV2 to TRBJ1-4; D possibly corresponds to TRBD1 (5 bases). V was trimmed by 3 bases and J by 3 bases, leaving 11 bases between them. Germline V gives CDR1 SNHLY, CDR2 FYNNEI. The CDR3 has 15 amino acids. The CDR3 sequence is CASSDEATANEKLFF. CDR3 bases: TGTGCCAGCAGTGATGAGGCGACAGCTAATGAAAAACTGTTTTTT.

The CDR3, as DNA: TGTGCCAGCAGCTTAGATCTCGAGGAACCCCGGGGGGAGCTGTTTTTT. This sequence encodes CASSLDLEEPRGELFF. This chain links TRBV11-3 with TRBJ2-2; no definite D call. Germline CDR1 reads SGHNT; CDR2 reads YENEEA. The ends were cut back, 0 bases at V and 8 bases at J, with 16 bases in the middle. The CDR3 is 16 amino acids.

V gene TRBV2 combines with J gene TRBJ2-2; tentatively, D is TRBD2 (6 bases). In germline, CDR1 is SNHLY, CDR2 FYNNEI. V lost 7 bases to trimming and J lost 4 bases, with 16 bases between them. This CDR3 comprises 15 residues. The CDR3 reads CASTLGARGTGELFF. As DNA, the CDR3 is TGTGCCAGCACTCTAGGGGCGCGGGGCACCGGGGAGCTGTTTTTT.

This clone was observed a handful of times. The rearrangement uses TRBV27 and TRBJ1-2; weak D call: TRBD1 (6 bases). The CDR3 is made up of 14 amino acids. Deletions cut 5 bases from V and 2 bases from J, with 12 bases between. Germline CDR1 reads MNHEY; CDR2 reads SMNVEV (reference sequence). This CDR3 reads CASSKNRENYGYTF. DNA of the CDR3: TGTGCCAGCAGTAAGAACAGGGAGAACTATGGCTACACCTTC.

Of note for this clone: The identical CDR3 is also encoded by other nucleotide sequences in the sample. The chain has TRBV5-1 and TRBJ2-2, with D maybe TRBD1 (6 bases). Trimming cost V 4 bases and J 5 bases, with 9 bases left between them. The CDR3 totals 13 residues. CDR1 and CDR2 from the germline V gene are SGHRS and YFSETQ. CDR3 DNA: TGCGCCAGCAGCCCTCAGGGGACCGGGGAGCTGTTTTTT. It translates to CASSPQGTGELFF.

DNA for the CDR3: TGTGCCAGCGGAGGGGGGAGGGACAGGGGATCTAGGACTGAAGCTTTCTTT. This gives the protein CASGGGRDRGSRTEAFF. The chain is built from TRBV7-9 and TRBJ1-1, with 10 bases lining up with TRBD1. This CDR3 is 17 amino acids long. Germline lookup yields CDR1 SEHNR and CDR2 FQNEAQ (reference sequence). The V segment lost 8 bases and the J segment 5 bases; nucleotides outside the gene matches: 17.

V gene TRBV29-1 combines with J gene TRBJ2-1, with 7 bases fitting TRBD2. After removal of 7 bases from V and 2 bases from J, the junction contained 8 bases not matched to a gene. Germline V lookup: CDR1 SQVTM, CDR2 ANQGSEA. The CDR3 loop spans 14 amino acids. CDR3 sequence: CSARLAGAYNEQFF. The CDR3 coding sequence is TGCAGCGCCCGGTTGGCGGGGGCCTACAATGAGCAGTTCTTC.

With respect to this clone: The junction departs from the called germline gene at one end, perhaps through a read error. Distinct nucleotide sequences in the sample also encode this CDR3. The rearrangement uses TRBV7-9 and TRBJ1-5, with TRBD1 as a possible D gene (6 bases). CDR3 length: 17 amino acids. The V gene's germline CDR1 is SEHNR and CDR2 FQNEAQ (reference sequence). The chain's CDR3 is CASSLSPGGSGNQPQHF. CDR3 sequence (DNA): TGCGCCAGCAGCCTCAGTCCGGGGGGCTCGGGCAATCAGCCCCAGCATTTT.

This rearrangement joins TRBV4-2 to TRBJ1-5; D call uncertain. The CDR3 totals 16 residues. Germline assignment: CDR1 LGHNA and CDR2 YNFKEQ. Trimming pared 1 base from V and 3 bases from J, leaving 13 bases between. The CDR3 sequence is CASSQGGRASNQPQHF. Here the CDR3 DNA reads TGTGCCAGCAGCCAAGGAGGGAGGGCCTCCAATCAGCCCCAGCATTTT.

This sequence joins TRBV29-1 and TRBJ2-7, with D possibly TRBD2 on 6 matching bases. In germline, CDR1 is SQVTM, CDR2 ANQGSEA. The CDR3 has 13 amino acids. The chain's CDR3 is CSASGGPAYEQYF. Written as DNA, the CDR3 is TGCAGTGCCTCAGGAGGGCCGGCCTACGAGCAGTACTTC.

The genes are TRBV7-2 and TRBJ1-2; the match to TRBD1 covers 8 bases. The CDR3 has 13 residues. Germline V gene sequence: CDR1 SGHTA, CDR2 FQGNSA. Germline trimming cut 1 base from V and 8 bases from J; bases unmatched to any gene: 3. The CDR3 coding sequence is TGTGCCAGCAGCTTAGGACAGGGGTGGGGCTACACCTTC. It codes for CASSLGQGWGYTF.

This clone has more than one count but fewer than ten. The chain recombines TRBV5-6 with TRBJ1-1; 9 positions agree with TRBD1. There are 15 residues in the CDR3. Trimming cost V 3 bases and J 11 bases; bases outside gene matches: 14. Germline assignment: CDR1 SGHDT and CDR2 YYEEEE. As DNA, the CDR3 is TGTGCCAGCAGCTACGGACAGGGGACCCTCCCGATTGCTTTCTTT. Its translation: CASSYGQGTLPIAFF. Together with reference TRBV5-6 and TRBJ1-1, the CDR3 gives the full variable domain: DAGVTQSPTHLIKTRGQQVTLRCSPKSGHDTVSWYQQALGQGPQFIFQYYEEEERQRGNFPDRFSGHQFPNYSSELNVNALLLGDSALYLCASSYGQGTLPIAFFGQGTRLTVV.

The chain uses TRBV28 and TRBJ1-4, with 7 bases that match TRBD1. Germline V CDR1 and CDR2: MDHEN, SYDVKM. V dropped 6 bases and J dropped 0; count of bases not matched to a gene: 7. The CDR3 totals 16 residues. CDR3 residues: CASSRDSLATNEKLFF. In DNA, the CDR3 is TGTGCCAGCAGCCGGGACAGTCTTGCAACTAATGAAAAACTGTTTTTT.

The V gene is TRBV5-1, the J gene TRBJ2-1, with D perhaps matching TRBD2 (6 bases). The CDR3 length is 14 residues. Trimming took off 5 bases at V and 0 bases at J, with 9 bases between the two ends. Per the germline V gene, CDR1 is SGHRS and CDR2 is YFSETQ. CDR3: CASSIGSSYNEQFF. The CDR3 coding sequence is TGCGCCAGCAGTATCGGGAGCTCCTACAATGAGCAGTTCTTC.

The chain recombines TRBV4-1 with TRBJ1-5; D is perhaps TRBD1 (5 bases). Germline values: CDR1 MGHRA, CDR2 YSYEKL. The CDR3 loop spans 15 amino acids. V lost 5 bases and J lost 1, with 12 bases in between. The DNA for the CDR3 is TGCGCCAGCAGCACCAGGGAGGTAAGCAATCAGCCCCAGCATTTT. Translated, it gives CASSTREVSNQPQHF.

This chain connects TRBV27 to TRBJ2-4; a possible D gene is TRBD1 (7 bases). The CDR3 loop spans 17 amino acids. Trimming left V 5 bases short and J 0 bases short, with 17 bases between. In germline, CDR1 is MNHEY, CDR2 SMNVEV (reference sequence). CDR3 coding DNA: TGTGCCAGCAGTGTCCGACAGGGAGGATTAGCCAAAAACATTCAGTACTTC. It specifies CASSVRQGGLAKNIQYF.

The chain combines TRBV7-3 with TRBJ2-3; 7 bases are a match to TRBD1. There are 13 residues in the CDR3. V lost 5 bases, J lost 6 bases, and 5 bases stayed unmatched. CDR1 is SGHTA and CDR2 is FQGTGA in the germline V gene. Written as DNA, the CDR3 is TGTGCCAGCAGCCCAGAAGGGGGCGATACGCAGTATTTT. Its protein product is CASSPEGGDTQYF.

This clone has a handful of counts. The rearrangement links TRBV5-8 to TRBJ1-2; the match to TRBD1 covers 7 bases. CDR1 and CDR2 from the germline V gene are SGHTS and YDEGEE. With 2 bases clipped from V and 4 bases from J, the junction kept 5 bases outside the gene matches. This CDR3 spans 14 amino acids. The CDR3: CASSLQGTGYGYTF. The DNA for the CDR3 is TGTGCCAGCAGCTTACAGGGGACCGGCTATGGCTACACCTTC.

Comment on this clone: One junction end does not reproduce the germline sequence, and a read error may be involved. The rearrangement joins TRBV7-9 to TRBJ1-2; TRBD1 aligns across 12 bases. The CDR3 totals 16 residues. Per the germline V gene, CDR1 is SEHNR and CDR2 is FQNEAQ (reference sequence). The CDR3 loop is CSSNLPRDRGREGYTF. CDR3 sequence (DNA): TGTTCCAGCAACCTACCCCGGGACAGGGGGCGCGAAGGCTACACCTTC.

The chain recombines TRBV7-9 with TRBJ1-4, with D possibly matching TRBD1 (5 bases). Germline V gene sequence: CDR1 SEHNR, CDR2 FQNEAQ (reference sequence). V was shortened by 2 bases and J by 7 bases, with 14 bases between the two germline ends. The CDR3 runs 15 residues. CDR3 region: CASSLSRGSGEKLFF. CDR3 bases: TGTGCCAGCAGCTTAAGTAGGGGTAGCGGTGAAAAACTGTTTTTT.

The V gene is TRBV27, the J gene TRBJ1-1; possibly TRBD1 for D (5 bases). The CDR3 covers 18 residues. Trimming took 1 base from V and 6 from J, leaving 24 bases between them. CDR1 is MNHEY and CDR2 is SMNVEV in the germline V gene (reference sequence). This CDR3 reads CASSLYLEGRAGSAEAFF. CDR3 in DNA: TGTGCCAGCAGTTTATACCTAGAGGGGAGGGCCGGTTCGGCTGAAGCTTTCTTT.

The chain employs TRBV29-1 and TRBJ1-1, with 7 bases matching TRBD1. This CDR3 has 14 residues. CDR1 and CDR2 (germline): SQVTM, ANQGSEA. V lost 7 bases, J lost 4 bases, and 12 bases stayed unmatched. The CDR3 DNA reads TGCAGCGCAGAATTGAATACAGGGGCCACTGAAGCTTTCTTT. It yields the protein CSAELNTGATEAFF.

This chain uses TRBV19 with TRBJ2-2; the match to TRBD2 covers 7 bases. The CDR3 totals 17 residues. V was clipped by 5 bases and J by 0 bases; unmatched bases: 9. Per germline, CDR1 LNHDA and CDR2 SQIVND (reference sequence). In nucleotides, the CDR3 is TGTGCCAGTAGTTCCCTGGCGGCGGGGGCGAACACCGGGGAGCTGTTTTTT. It specifies CASSSLAAGANTGELFF.

This chain uses TRBV12-2 with TRBJ1-4; the table gives TRBD1 as D, unverified against the DNA. TRBV12-2 is a pseudogene segment. The CDR3 has 21 amino acids. This CDR3 is CASRLAPLHRDRGFGNEKLFF. The CDR3 DNA sequence: TGTGCAAGTCGCTTAGCGCCTCTTCACCGGGACAGGGGATTTGGGAATGAAAAACTGTTTTTT.

The sample holds a few counts of this clone. V is TRBV10-2 and J is TRBJ2-7, with D maybe TRBD2 (7 bases). The CDR3 is 16 residues long. Trimming removed 8 bases from V and 3 bases from J, with 23 bases in between. Germline-derived CDR1 and CDR2 are WSHSY and SAAADI. CDR3 protein: CASLGMGGGGNYEQYF. DNA of the CDR3: TGCGCCAGCCTCGGGATGGGCGGCGGGGGCAACTACGAGCAGTACTTC.